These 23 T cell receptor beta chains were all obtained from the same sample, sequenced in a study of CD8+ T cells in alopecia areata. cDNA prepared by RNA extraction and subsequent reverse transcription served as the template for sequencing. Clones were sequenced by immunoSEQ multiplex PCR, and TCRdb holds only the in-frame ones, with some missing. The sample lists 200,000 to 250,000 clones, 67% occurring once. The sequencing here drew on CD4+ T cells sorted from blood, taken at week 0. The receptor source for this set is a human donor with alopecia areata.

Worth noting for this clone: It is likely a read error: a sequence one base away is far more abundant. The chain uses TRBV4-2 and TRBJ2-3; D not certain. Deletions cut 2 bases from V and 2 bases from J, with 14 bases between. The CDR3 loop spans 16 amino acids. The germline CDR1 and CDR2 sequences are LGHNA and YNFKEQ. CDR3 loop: CASSQFTLTTTDTQYF. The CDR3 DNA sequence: TGTGCCAGCAGCCAATTTACCCTAACAACCACAGATACGCAGTATTTT.

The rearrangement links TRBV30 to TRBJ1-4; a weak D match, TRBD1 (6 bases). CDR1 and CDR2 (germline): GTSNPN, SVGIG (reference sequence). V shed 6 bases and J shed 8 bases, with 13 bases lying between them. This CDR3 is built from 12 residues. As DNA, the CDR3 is TGTGCCTGTTCACAGGGATGGGAAAAACTGTTTTTT. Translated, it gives CACSQGWEKLFF.

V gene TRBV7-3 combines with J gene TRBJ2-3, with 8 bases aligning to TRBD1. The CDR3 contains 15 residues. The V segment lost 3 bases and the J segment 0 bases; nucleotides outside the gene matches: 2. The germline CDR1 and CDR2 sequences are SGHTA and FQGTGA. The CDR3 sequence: CASSLTGASTDTQYF. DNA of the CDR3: TGTGCCAGCAGCTTGACAGGGGCTAGCACAGATACGCAGTATTTT.

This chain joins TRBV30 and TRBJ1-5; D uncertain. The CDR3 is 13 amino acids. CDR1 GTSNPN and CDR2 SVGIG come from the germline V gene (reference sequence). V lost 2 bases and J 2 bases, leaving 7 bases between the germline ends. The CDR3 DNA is TGTGCCTGGAGTAAGGGAGGCAATCAGCCCCAGCATTTT. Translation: CAWSKGGNQPQHF.

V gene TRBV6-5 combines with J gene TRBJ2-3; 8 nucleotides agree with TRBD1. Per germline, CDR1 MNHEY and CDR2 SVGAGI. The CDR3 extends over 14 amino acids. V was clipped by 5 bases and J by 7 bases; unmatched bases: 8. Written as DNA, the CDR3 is TGTGCCAGCAGTCCGACAGGGGTCGAATATACGCAGTATTTT. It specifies CASSPTGVEYTQYF.

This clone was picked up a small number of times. In nucleotides, the CDR3 is TGTGCCAGCAGTGAACCCGGACTAGCGCTTAGCACAGATACGCAGTATTTT. It specifies CASSEPGLALSTDTQYF. The chain joins TRBV2 to TRBJ2-3; TRBD2 agrees at 9 bases. Unmatched junction bases numbered 6, after V lost 2 bases and J lost 0 bases. The germline V gene encodes CDR1 SNHLY and CDR2 FYNNEI. This CDR3 contains 17 residues.

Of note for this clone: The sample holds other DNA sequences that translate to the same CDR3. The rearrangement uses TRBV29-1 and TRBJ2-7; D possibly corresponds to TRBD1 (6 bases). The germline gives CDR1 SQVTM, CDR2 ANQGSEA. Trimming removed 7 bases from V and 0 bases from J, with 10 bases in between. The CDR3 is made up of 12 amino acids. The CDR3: CSARTVSYEQYF. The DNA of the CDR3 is TGCAGCGCACGGACAGTCTCCTACGAGCAGTACTTC.

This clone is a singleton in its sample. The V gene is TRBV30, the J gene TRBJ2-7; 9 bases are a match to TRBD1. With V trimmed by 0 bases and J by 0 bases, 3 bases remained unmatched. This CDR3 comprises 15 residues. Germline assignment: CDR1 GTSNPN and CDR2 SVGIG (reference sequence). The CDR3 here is CAWSVRDRVSYEQYF. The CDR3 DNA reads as TGTGCCTGGAGTGTACGGGACAGGGTCTCCTACGAGCAGTACTTC.

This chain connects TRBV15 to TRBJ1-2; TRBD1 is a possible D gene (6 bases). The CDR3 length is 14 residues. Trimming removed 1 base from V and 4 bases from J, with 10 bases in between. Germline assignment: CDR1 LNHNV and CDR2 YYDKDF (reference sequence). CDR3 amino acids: CATSRGTERYGYTF. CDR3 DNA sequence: TGTGCCACCAGCAGAGGGACAGAGCGCTATGGCTACACCTTC.

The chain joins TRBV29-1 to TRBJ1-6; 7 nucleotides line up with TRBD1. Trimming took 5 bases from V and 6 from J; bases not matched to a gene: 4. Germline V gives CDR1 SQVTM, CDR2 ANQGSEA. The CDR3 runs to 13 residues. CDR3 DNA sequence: TGCAGCGTTCGCAGGGGGATTAATTCACCCCTCCACTTT. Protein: CSVRRGINSPLHF.

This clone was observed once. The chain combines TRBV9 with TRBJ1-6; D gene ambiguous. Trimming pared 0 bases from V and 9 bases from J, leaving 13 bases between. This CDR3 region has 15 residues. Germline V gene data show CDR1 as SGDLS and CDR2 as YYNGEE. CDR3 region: CASSVELGAGSPLHF. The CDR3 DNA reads TGTGCCAGCAGCGTAGAATTGGGTGCCGGTTCACCCCTCCACTTT.

CDR3 in DNA: TGCAGCGTTGGCGGAGTCTCTGGGGCCAACGTCCTGACTTTC. Translating it yields CSVGGVSGANVLTF. The chain links TRBV29-1 to TRBJ2-6, with D uncertain. Germline assignment: CDR1 SQVTM and CDR2 ANQGSEA. The CDR3 runs to 14 residues. Trimming pared 4 bases from V and 0 bases from J, leaving 7 bases between.

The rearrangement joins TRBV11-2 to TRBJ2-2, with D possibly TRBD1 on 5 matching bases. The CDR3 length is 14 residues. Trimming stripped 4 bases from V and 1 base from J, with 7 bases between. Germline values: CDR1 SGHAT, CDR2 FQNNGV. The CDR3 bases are TGTGCCAGCAGCTCCCAGGGGAACACCGGGGAGCTGTTTTTT. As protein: CASSSQGNTGELFF.

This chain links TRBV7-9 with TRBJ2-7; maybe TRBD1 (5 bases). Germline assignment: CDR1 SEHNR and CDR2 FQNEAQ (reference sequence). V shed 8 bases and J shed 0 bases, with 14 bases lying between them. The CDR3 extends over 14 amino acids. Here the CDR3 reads CASGTQGRSYEQYF. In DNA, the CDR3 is TGTGCCAGCGGTACCCAGGGCCGCTCCTACGAGCAGTACTTC.

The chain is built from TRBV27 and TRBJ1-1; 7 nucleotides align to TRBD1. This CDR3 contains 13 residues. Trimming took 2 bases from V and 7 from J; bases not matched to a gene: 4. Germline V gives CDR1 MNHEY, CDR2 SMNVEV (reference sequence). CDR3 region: CASSLEQGSEAFF. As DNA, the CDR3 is TGTGCCAGCAGTTTAGAACAGGGGAGTGAAGCTTTCTTT.

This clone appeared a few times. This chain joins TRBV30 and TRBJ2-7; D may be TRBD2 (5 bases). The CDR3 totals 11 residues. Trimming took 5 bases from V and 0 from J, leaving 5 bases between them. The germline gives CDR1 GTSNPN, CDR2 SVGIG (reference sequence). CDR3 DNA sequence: TGTGCCTGGGGAGGCTCCTACGAGCAGTACTTC. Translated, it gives CAWGGSYEQYF.

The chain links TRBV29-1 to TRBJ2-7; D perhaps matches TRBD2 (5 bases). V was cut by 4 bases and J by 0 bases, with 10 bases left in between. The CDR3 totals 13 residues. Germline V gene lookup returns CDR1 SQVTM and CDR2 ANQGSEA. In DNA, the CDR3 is TGCAGCGTTGGTGCGGGCCTCTCCTACGAGCAGTACTTC. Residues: CSVGAGLSYEQYF.

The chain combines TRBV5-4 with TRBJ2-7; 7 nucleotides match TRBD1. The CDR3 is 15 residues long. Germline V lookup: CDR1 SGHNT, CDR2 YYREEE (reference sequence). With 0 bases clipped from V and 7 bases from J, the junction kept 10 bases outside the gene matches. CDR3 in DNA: TGTGCCAGCAGCTTGGGAGAGACAGGGTTAACGGAGCAGTACTTC. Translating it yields CASSLGETGLTEQYF.

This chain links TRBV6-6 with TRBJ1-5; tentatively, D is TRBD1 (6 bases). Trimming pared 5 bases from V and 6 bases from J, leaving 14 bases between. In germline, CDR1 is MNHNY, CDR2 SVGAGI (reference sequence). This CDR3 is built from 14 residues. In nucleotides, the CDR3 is TGTGCCAGCAGTGACACAGGGCAGGGTCAGCCCCAGCATTTT. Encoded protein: CASSDTGQGQPQHF.

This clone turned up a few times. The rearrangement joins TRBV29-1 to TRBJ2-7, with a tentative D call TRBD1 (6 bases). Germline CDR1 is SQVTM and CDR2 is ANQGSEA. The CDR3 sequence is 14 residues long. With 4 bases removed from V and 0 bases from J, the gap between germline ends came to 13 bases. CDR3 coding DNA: TGCAGCGTTGTCCGGGACACGAACTCCTACGAGCAGTACTTC. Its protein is CSVVRDTNSYEQYF.

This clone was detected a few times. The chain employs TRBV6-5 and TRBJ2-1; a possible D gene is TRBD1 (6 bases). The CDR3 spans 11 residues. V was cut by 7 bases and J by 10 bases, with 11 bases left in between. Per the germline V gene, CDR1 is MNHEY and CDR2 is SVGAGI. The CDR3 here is CASTFDREQFF. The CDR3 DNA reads TGTGCCAGCACCTTCGACAGGGAGCAGTTCTTC.

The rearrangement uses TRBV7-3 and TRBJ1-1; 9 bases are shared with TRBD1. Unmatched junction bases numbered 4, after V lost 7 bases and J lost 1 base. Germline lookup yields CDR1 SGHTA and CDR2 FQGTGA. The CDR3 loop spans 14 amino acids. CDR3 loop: CASKRGQGNTEAFF. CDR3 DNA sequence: TGTGCCAGCAAGAGGGGACAGGGGAACACTGAAGCTTTCTTT. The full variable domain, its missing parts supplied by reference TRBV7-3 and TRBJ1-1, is GAGVSQTPSNKVTEKGKYVELRCDPISGHTALYWYRQSLGQGPEFLIYFQGTGAADDSGLPNDRFFAVRPEGSVSTLKIQRTERGDSAVYLCASKRGQGNTEAFFGQGTRLTVV.

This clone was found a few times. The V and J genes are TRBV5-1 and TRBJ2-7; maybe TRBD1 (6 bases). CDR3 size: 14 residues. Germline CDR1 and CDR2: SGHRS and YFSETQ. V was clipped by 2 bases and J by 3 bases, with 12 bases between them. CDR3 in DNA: TGCGCCAGCAGCTTACAGGGATCCTTCTACGAGCAGTACTTC. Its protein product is CASSLQGSFYEQYF.